The 30 T cell receptor beta chains presented below share a single source sample, sequenced in a study of CD8 T cells in Susac syndrome. The RNA, roughly 0.45 to 1 ug, was put through reverse transcription using random hexamers. TCRdb recomputed calls from the immunoSEQ multiplex PCR reads with MiXCR, one row per CDR3 protein. Of approximately 120,000 distinct CDR3 sequences in the sample, around 90% are singletons; the top ten hold roughly 0.11%. Sequenced material: CD8+ T cells from PBMCs. The receptors shown here come from a human donor in good health.

The chain recombines TRBV4-2 with TRBJ1-1, with D possibly being TRBD1 (6 bases). The germline V and J ends were trimmed by 9 bases and 0 bases, with 11 bases remaining between them. Germline loops: CDR1 LGHNA, CDR2 YNFKEQ. This CDR3 is built from 13 residues. The CDR3 bases are TGTGCCAGTGCGACAGGAATGAACACTGAAGCTTTCTTT. It translates to CASATGMNTEAFF.

This clonotype was seen a single time. V and J are TRBV7-2 and TRBJ2-2, with a weak D call TRBD1 (7 bases). V was clipped by 8 bases and J by 8 bases, with 15 bases between them. The CDR3 extends over 13 amino acids. Looked up from germline, CDR1 is SGHTA and CDR2 is FQGNSA. The CDR3 here is CASQGGPTGELFF. The DNA for the CDR3 is TGTGCCAGCCAGGGGGGCCCGACTGGGGAGCTGTTTTTT. The variable domain in full, completed from reference TRBV7-2 and TRBJ2-2, reads GAGVSQSPSNKVTEKGKDVELRCDPISGHTALYWYRQSLGQGLEFLIYFQGNSAPDKSGLPSDRFSAERTGGSVSTLTIQRTQQEDSAVYLCASQGGPTGELFFGEGSRLTVL.

This clonotype came up once. The rearrangement uses TRBV9 and TRBJ2-1; the D gene is possibly TRBD1 (5 bases). Trimming removed 0 bases from V and 8 bases from J, with 18 bases in between. Germline values: CDR1 SGDLS, CDR2 YYNGEE. The CDR3 totals 16 residues. The CDR3 sequence is CASSVAGRAPSDEQFF. In DNA form, the CDR3 reads TGTGCCAGCAGCGTAGCGGGCAGGGCACCCTCGGATGAGCAGTTCTTC.

The V gene is TRBV9, the J gene TRBJ2-7; 9 nucleotides align to TRBD1. The V gene's germline CDR1 is SGDLS and CDR2 YYNGEE. V dropped 2 bases and J dropped 7; count of bases not matched to a gene: 10. CDR3 length: 15 amino acids. The CDR3 nucleotides read TGTGCCAGCAGCGTTGGGACAGGGCAGATGATGGAGCAGTACTTC. Protein product: CASSVGTGQMMEQYF.

The J gene is TRBJ2-5, the V gene TRBV7-3; the D is unclear. The length of the CDR3 is 15 residues. V was pared by 5 bases and J by 4 bases, with 17 bases between. The germline V gene encodes CDR1 SGHTA and CDR2 FQGTGA. DNA for the CDR3: TGTGCCAGCAGCCCCGACGGAGTGGGTACAGAGACCCAGTACTTC. Protein sequence: CASSPDGVGTETQYF.

CDR3 region: CASTWTGGNTEAFF. Written as DNA, the CDR3 is TGCGCCAGCACTTGGACAGGGGGCAACACTGAAGCTTTCTTT. The chain links TRBV5-1 to TRBJ1-1; TRBD1 matches 11 bases. CDR1 is SGHRS and CDR2 is YFSETQ in the germline V gene. The CDR3 length is 14 residues. Unmatched junction bases numbered 3, after V lost 6 bases and J lost 2 bases.

This clonotype has only one observation. The chain carries TRBV5-1 and TRBJ2-7; TRBD1 aligns across 7 bases. The V segment lost 0 bases and the J segment 5 bases; nucleotides outside the gene matches: 8. Germline V lookup: CDR1 SGHRS, CDR2 YFSETQ. This CDR3 region has 15 residues. The CDR3 region has the DNA TGCGCCAGCAGCTTGGACCGGGACAGAATCCACGAGCAGTACTTC. Its translation: CASSLDRDRIHEQYF.

This chain uses TRBV13 with TRBJ1-4, with TRBD1 as a possible D gene (5 bases). The V and J ends lost 2 bases and 6 bases respectively, with 13 bases between them. Germline V CDR1 and CDR2: PRHDT, FYEKMQ (reference sequence). This CDR3 comprises 15 residues. The CDR3 loop is CASSLTQGRDEKLFF. The CDR3 DNA reads as TGTGCCAGCAGCTTAACTCAGGGAAGGGATGAAAAACTGTTTTTT.

The CDR3 DNA is TGCAGTGCCGGACGGGGGAGTCGGAGCACTGAAGCTTTCTTT. It codes for CSAGRGSRSTEAFF. The J gene is TRBJ1-1, the V gene TRBV20-1; possibly TRBD1 for D (5 bases). Germline CDR1 and CDR2: DFQATT and SNEGSKA (reference sequence). The CDR3 totals 14 residues. Trimming cost V 6 bases and J 4 bases, with 18 bases left between them.

A single count supports this clonotype. The chain is built from TRBV11-2 and TRBJ1-2, with 7 bases lining up with TRBD1. Trimming at V came to 8 bases and at J to 3 bases, leaving 0 bases not matched to a gene. There are 11 residues in the CDR3. CDR1 and CDR2 from the germline V gene are SGHAT and FQNNGV. The CDR3 reads CASGQDYGYTF. DNA of the CDR3: TGTGCCAGCGGACAGGACTATGGCTACACCTTC. The whole variable domain, remainder taken from reference TRBV11-2 and TRBJ1-2, is EAGVAQSPRYKIIEKRQSVAFWCNPISGHATLYWYQQILGQGPKLLIQFQNNGVVDDSQLPKDRFSAERLKGVDSTLKIQPAKLEDSAVYLCASGQDYGYTFGSGTRLTVV.

The chain carries TRBV5-1 and TRBJ2-1; D remains ambiguous. The germline CDR1 and CDR2 sequences are SGHRS and YFSETQ. This CDR3 spans 14 amino acids. Trimming cost V 0 bases and J 2 bases, with 6 bases left between them. CDR3 DNA sequence: TGCGCCAGCAGCTTGGACTCGCCCTACAATGAGCAGTTCTTC. This gives the protein CASSLDSPYNEQFF.

The chain combines TRBV6-1 with TRBJ1-2; D is undetermined. Germline V gives CDR1 MNHNS, CDR2 SASEGT. V was trimmed by 2 bases and J by 6 bases, leaving 10 bases between them. The CDR3 runs 13 residues. CDR3 loop: CASSERPRDGYTF. CDR3 DNA: TGTGCCAGCAGTGAACGGCCCCGGGATGGCTACACCTTC.

The chain carries TRBV5-4 and TRBJ1-3; D ambiguous. V dropped 4 bases and J dropped 5 bases, with 13 bases sitting between them. The germline CDR1 and CDR2 sequences are SGHNT and YYREEE (reference sequence). The CDR3 length is 14 residues. The CDR3 protein is CASSTNSGRNTIYF. CDR3 DNA sequence: TGTGCCAGCAGCACCAATTCGGGGAGAAACACCATATATTTT.

CDR3 loop: CASSWDGQDYEQYF. CDR3 DNA: TGTGCCAGCAGCTGGGACGGACAGGACTACGAGCAGTACTTC. The chain carries TRBV5-6 and TRBJ2-7, with TRBD1 matching over 7 bases. Germline-derived CDR1 and CDR2 are SGHDT and YYEEEE. V shed 3 bases, J shed 3 bases, and the junction held 6 bases outside the gene matches. The CDR3 runs to 14 residues.

The V gene is TRBV20-1, the J gene TRBJ2-5; D perhaps matches TRBD1 (6 bases). CDR3 length: 17 amino acids. Trimming removed 6 bases at V and 0 bases at J, with 23 bases between. Germline V gene data show CDR1 as DFQATT and CDR2 as SNEGSKA (reference sequence). The CDR3 loop is CSAQTARGLWYQETQYF. CDR3 in DNA: TGCAGTGCGCAGACCGCCAGGGGCCTATGGTACCAAGAGACCCAGTACTTC.

This chain connects TRBV5-1 to TRBJ1-6; the D is unclear. Between the trimmed V and J ends, which lost 2 bases and 7 bases, there was a span of 16 bases. This CDR3 is 16 amino acids long. Per the germline V gene, CDR1 is SGHRS and CDR2 is YFSETQ. The CDR3 loop is CASSFHYPETNSPLHF. The DNA for the CDR3 is TGCGCCAGCAGCTTTCACTATCCAGAAACCAATTCACCCCTCCACTTT.

The V call is TRBV20-1, the J call TRBJ2-1; 8 bases match TRBD1. Germline V gene lookup returns CDR1 DFQATT and CDR2 SNEGSKA (reference sequence). The trim removed 6 bases at V and 3 bases at J, leaving 4 bases unmatched. The CDR3 totals 13 residues. CDR3 in amino acids: CSADGQGYNEQFF. The CDR3, as DNA: TGCAGTGCAGATGGACAGGGCTACAATGAGCAGTTCTTC.

The CDR3 loop reads CASSQAGTAGNTIYF. DNA for the CDR3: TGTGCCAGCAGCCAGGCCGGGACCGCTGGAAACACCATATATTTT. The J gene is TRBJ1-3, the V gene TRBV4-2, with D perhaps matching TRBD1 (5 bases). V lost 3 bases to trimming and J lost 2 bases, with 11 bases between them. This CDR3 has 15 residues. The germline V gene has CDR1 LGHNA and CDR2 YNFKEQ.

This chain uses TRBV29-1 with TRBJ1-5, with 7 positions matching TRBD1. CDR3 size: 14 residues. From germline, CDR1 is SQVTM and CDR2 ANQGSEA. With 7 bases clipped from V and 2 bases from J, the junction kept 8 bases outside the gene matches. CDR3 residues: CSAGDQGGNQPQHF. CDR3 coding DNA: TGCAGCGCCGGCGATCAGGGGGGCAATCAGCCCCAGCATTTT.

V and J are TRBV7-2 and TRBJ2-4; perhaps TRBD2 as D (5 bases). The ends were cut back, 5 bases at V and 6 bases at J, with 5 bases in the middle. Germline CDR1 SGHTA, CDR2 FQGNSA. CDR3 length equals 11 residues. The CDR3 loop reads CASSEGNIQYF. CDR3 coding DNA: TGTGCCAGCAGCGAGGGAAACATTCAGTACTTC.

The V and J genes are TRBV7-2 and TRBJ2-3; D is ambiguous. Deletions cut 1 base from V and 4 bases from J, with 12 bases between. The V gene's germline CDR1 is SGHTA and CDR2 FQGNSA. CDR3 size: 15 residues. CDR3 coding DNA: TGTGCCAGCAGCTTAGTAGGATTTCAGGCAGATACGCAGTATTTT. As protein: CASSLVGFQADTQYF.

The V call is TRBV20-1, the J call TRBJ1-1; TRBD1 is a possible D gene (6 bases). V lost 6 bases and J 0 bases, leaving 14 bases between the germline ends. Germline V CDR1 and CDR2: DFQATT, SNEGSKA (reference sequence). The length of the CDR3 is 14 residues. CDR3: CSAEIGQLNTEAFF. CDR3 in DNA: TGCAGTGCCGAGATAGGACAGCTGAACACTGAAGCTTTCTTT.

V usage is TRBV12-3 or TRBV12-4 and J usage is TRBJ1-1; D is undetermined. The CDR3 has 13 amino acids. V lost 1 base to trimming and J lost 1 base, with 4 bases between them. The CDR3 bases are TGTGCCAGCAGTTTAGGGAAGAACACTGAAGCTTTCTTT. Translating it yields CASSLGKNTEAFF.

V usage is TRBV12-3 or TRBV12-4 and J usage is TRBJ2-6; D gene unclear. V lost 4 bases and J 0 bases, leaving 10 bases between the germline ends. The CDR3 covers 16 residues. The CDR3 reads CASSYRGISGANVLTF. CDR3 in DNA: TGTGCCAGCAGTTATCGTGGGATCTCTGGGGCCAACGTCCTGACTTTC.

The V gene is TRBV14, the J gene TRBJ2-7; TRBD1 matches 7 bases. Germline assignment: CDR1 SGHDN and CDR2 FVKESK. After removal of 8 bases from V and 4 bases from J, the junction contained 5 bases not matched to a gene. CDR3 size: 12 residues. For the CDR3, the DNA is TGTGCCAGCCGGGACAGCCGGTACGAGCAGTACTTC. Its translation is CASRDSRYEQYF.

This clonotype was observed a single time. The chain links TRBV4-3 to TRBJ2-7; a weak D match, TRBD2 (6 bases). V lost 3 bases and J 6 bases, leaving 15 bases between the germline ends. Germline values: CDR1 LGHNA, CDR2 YSLEER. CDR3 length equals 14 residues. In DNA, the CDR3 is TGCGCCAGCAGCCAGGGCCTTTGGGGGGTCGAGCAGTACTTC. Encoded protein: CASSQGLWGVEQYF.

The rearrangement links TRBV6-2 or TRBV6-3 to TRBJ2-1; no firm D call. V lost 8 bases and J 8 bases, leaving 16 bases between the germline ends. The CDR3 runs to 13 residues. Looked up from germline, CDR1 is MNHEY and CDR2 is SVGEGT. CDR3 sequence reads: CASSRSLGYEQFF. CDR3 nucleotide sequence: TGTGCCAGCTCCCGGTCCTTAGGCTATGAGCAGTTCTTC.

This clonotype is a singleton in its sample. This sequence joins TRBV24-1 and TRBJ2-1; D assignment may be TRBD1 or TRBD2 (6 bases each). The CDR3 totals 15 residues. The ends were cut back, 3 bases at V and 4 bases at J, with 12 bases in the middle. Looked up from germline, CDR1 is KGHDR and CDR2 is SFDVKD. The CDR3 loop reads CATSDPGAGYNEQFF. CDR3 bases: TGTGCCACCAGTGATCCAGGGGCGGGGTACAATGAGCAGTTCTTC.

The CDR3 loop is CASSYVGSTSYEQYF. The CDR3 DNA follows: TGTGCCAGCAGTTACGTGGGCAGTACCTCCTACGAGCAGTACTTC. The V call is TRBV6-2 or TRBV6-3, the J call TRBJ2-7; D not certain. CDR3 length: 15 residues. V dropped 2 bases and J dropped 0 bases, with 11 bases sitting between them. The germline V gene has CDR1 MNHEY and CDR2 SVGEGT.

This clonotype was seen just once. V usage is TRBV4-3 and J usage is TRBJ2-7; D gene unclear. Germline V gene sequence: CDR1 LGHNA, CDR2 YSLEER. The V end lost 0 bases, the J end lost 1 base, and 10 bases lay between the germline ends. The CDR3 has 15 amino acids. The CDR3: CASSQDFPDSYEQYF. The CDR3 DNA follows: TGCGCCAGCAGCCAAGATTTTCCCGATTCCTACGAGCAGTACTTC.